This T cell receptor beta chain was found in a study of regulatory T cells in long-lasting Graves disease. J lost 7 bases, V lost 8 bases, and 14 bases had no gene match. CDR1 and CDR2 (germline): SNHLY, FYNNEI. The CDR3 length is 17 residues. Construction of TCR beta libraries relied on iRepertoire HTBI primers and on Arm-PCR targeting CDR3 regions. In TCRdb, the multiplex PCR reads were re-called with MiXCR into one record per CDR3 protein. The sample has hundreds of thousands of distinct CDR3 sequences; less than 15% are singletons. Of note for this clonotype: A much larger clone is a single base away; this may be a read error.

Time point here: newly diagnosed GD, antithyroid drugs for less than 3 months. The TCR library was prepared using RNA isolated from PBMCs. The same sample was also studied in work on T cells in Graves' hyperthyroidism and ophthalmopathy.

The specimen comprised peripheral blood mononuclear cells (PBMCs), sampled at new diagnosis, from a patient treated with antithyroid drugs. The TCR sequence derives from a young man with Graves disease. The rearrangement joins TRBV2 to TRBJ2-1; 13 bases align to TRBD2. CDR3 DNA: TGTGCCAGCGGCGAGGGACTAGCGGGAAAGTTGCCTAATGAGCAGTTCTTC. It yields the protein CASGEGLAGKLPNEQFF.